This TCR beta chain was sequenced during a study of tumor and adjacent non-tumor tissue in lung cancer. Background on the study: Patients were aged roughly 30 to 76, some 10 men and about five women, stage I to III.

The study's findings and limits: Tumor repertoires had a smaller top 100 clone share than normal lung. Patients with more diverse tumor TCRs had worse survival.

With regard to this clonotype: Its antigen remains unknown. The junction differs from germline at one of its ends, possibly a read error.

This sample's RNA came from whole unsorted tissue. Chemotherapy-naive patients with new lung cancer underwent thoracic surgery in China, August–late 2014. A modified ARM-PCR protocol with three rounds of nested PCR amplified TCRbeta. TCRdb re-analysed the multiplex PCR reads in MiXCR, keeping a single row per CDR3 protein. The profile shows over 100,000 distinct CDR3 sequences, 75% of them singletons. The source of this sequence is a woman in her fifties or sixties with non-small cell lung cancer. The sample taken for sequencing was lung tumor tissue.

CDR3 protein: CASSFTQVSIETEAFF. The CDR3 nucleotides are TGTGCGAGCAGCTTTACTCAGGTATCGATAGAGACTGAAGCTTTCTTT. V gene TRBV6-5 combines with J gene TRBJ1-1; D remains ambiguous. This CDR3 is built from 16 residues. Per the germline V gene, CDR1 is MNHEY and CDR2 is SVGAGI.